This TCR beta chain appears in the sequencing data of a study of cytomegalovirus exposure and HLA in healthy donors. Points from the study as a whole: Within the data, a cluster of highly shared sequence variants was likely a sequencing artifact. CMV serostatus was the sole immune exposure data available. Reports indicate that TCR beta sequences accurately predicted the HLA-A and HLA-B alleles of most subjects.

On this clone: The antigen is not known.

The PCR used 60 Vbeta and 13 Jbeta primers. The protocol was immunoSEQ multiplex PCR, while the TCRdb copy is restricted to in-frame clones and leaves out a portion. The specimen's table records some 200,000 clones. V lost 5 bases, J lost 6 bases, and 16 bases lay in between. Germline V CDR1 and CDR2: MNHNY, SVGAGI (reference sequence). The CDR3 spans 15 residues. This sequence joins TRBV6-6 and TRBJ2-2, with D possibly TRBD2 on 6 matching bases. The sequenced material came from PBMCs. The sequence derives from a woman aged 18-29 years in good health and CMV-seropositive. CDR3 sequence: CASSRLEGLSGELFF. DNA of the CDR3: TGTGCCAGCAGTCGGCTGGAGGGTTTGTCCGGGGAGCTGTTTTTT.